What follows are 27 T cell receptor beta chains derived from one specimen sequenced in a study of cytomegalovirus exposure and HLA in healthy donors. It was with 60 Vbeta and 13 Jbeta primers that the PCR ran. Clones were sequenced by immunoSEQ multiplex PCR, and TCRdb holds only the in-frame ones, with some missing. This table holds around 200,000 clones, around three quarters found once. Sequenced: PBMCs. These receptors all come from a young man in good health and CMV-seronegative.

With respect to this clone: The identical CDR3 is also encoded by other nucleotide sequences in the sample. The chain has TRBV7-2 and TRBJ2-7; the D is unclear. Per the germline V gene, CDR1 is SGHTA and CDR2 is FQGNSA. This CDR3 region has 12 residues. Trimming left V 5 bases short and J 2 bases short, with 7 bases between. The CDR3: CASSLPTYEQYF. CDR3 nucleotide sequence: TGTGCCAGCAGCCTACCCACCTACGAGCAGTACTTC.

The chain combines TRBV5-1 with TRBJ2-1, with D maybe TRBD2 (5 bases). Germline V gene lookup returns CDR1 SGHRS and CDR2 YFSETQ. CDR3 size: 18 residues. Trimming stripped 0 bases from V and 0 bases from J, with 16 bases between. Here the CDR3 reads CASSLVVGGPSSYNEQFF. The CDR3 DNA reads TGCGCCAGCAGCTTGGTTGTGGGCGGGCCAAGCTCCTACAATGAGCAGTTCTTC.

The chain is built from TRBV5-1 and TRBJ2-5; the match to TRBD2 covers 12 bases. V was pared by 0 bases and J by 2 bases, with 11 bases of the junction left unmatched. CDR3 length: 19 residues. Germline assignment: CDR1 SGHRS and CDR2 YFSETQ. The CDR3: CASSLAALAGGSLQETQYF. CDR3 in DNA: TGCGCCAGCAGCTTGGCGGCCCTAGCGGGAGGGAGCCTACAAGAGACCCAGTACTTC. The variable domain in full, completed from reference TRBV5-1 and TRBJ2-5, reads KAGVTQTPRYLIKTRGQQVTLSCSPISGHRSVSWYQQTPGQGLQFLFEYFSETQRNKGNFPGRFSGRQFSNSRSEMNVSTLELGDSALYLCASSLAALAGGSLQETQYFGPGTRLLVL.

This clone occurred a few times. The J gene is TRBJ1-5, the V gene TRBV27; D may be TRBD1 (5 bases). Trimming removed 6 bases at V and 0 bases at J, with 15 bases between. The CDR3 is made up of 16 amino acids. Germline values: CDR1 MNHEY, CDR2 SMNVEV (reference sequence). CDR3 in amino acids: CASSSRDGYSNQPQHF. The CDR3 DNA is TGTGCCAGCAGCAGCAGGGATGGGTATAGCAATCAGCCCCAGCATTTT.

J is TRBJ2-2 and V is TRBV9; TRBD2 matches 12 bases. With V trimmed by 3 bases and J by 7 bases, 13 bases remained unmatched. CDR3 size: 18 residues. Germline V lookup: CDR1 SGDLS, CDR2 YYNGEE. CDR3 amino acids: CASSAGWGTSGRSGELFF. CDR3 nucleotide sequence: TGTGCCAGCAGCGCCGGGTGGGGAACTAGCGGGAGGAGCGGGGAGCTGTTTTTT.

This clone was observed a few times. The V call is TRBV5-1, the J call TRBJ2-3; 11 bases map to TRBD2. The germline gives CDR1 SGHRS, CDR2 YFSETQ. V lost 0 bases and J lost 2; bases outside the gene matches: 2. The CDR3 contains 16 residues. In DNA, the CDR3 is TGCGCCAGCAGCTTGGCTAGCGGGGGGACCACAGATACGCAGTATTTT. It specifies CASSLASGGTTDTQYF. Drawing the rest from reference TRBV5-1 and TRBJ2-3, the complete variable domain is KAGVTQTPRYLIKTRGQQVTLSCSPISGHRSVSWYQQTPGQGLQFLFEYFSETQRNKGNFPGRFSGRQFSNSRSEMNVSTLELGDSALYLCASSLASGGTTDTQYFGPGTRLTVL.

The chain links TRBV4-2 to TRBJ2-2, with TRBD2 as a possible D gene (5 bases). Germline V gene sequence: CDR1 LGHNA, CDR2 YNFKEQ. V lost 3 bases to trimming and J lost 7 bases, with 12 bases between them. This CDR3 has 14 residues. The CDR3 region is CASSQSLLGGELFF. DNA of the CDR3: TGTGCCAGCAGCCAGAGCTTACTAGGCGGGGAGCTGTTTTTT.

CDR3 sequence (DNA): TGCGCCAGCAGCTCTGCGGGAGGCTACAATGAGCAGTTCTTC. It yields the protein CASSSAGGYNEQFF. J is TRBJ2-1 and V is TRBV5-1; TRBD2 aligns across 8 bases. Germline assignment: CDR1 SGHRS and CDR2 YFSETQ. The CDR3 covers 14 residues. With 3 bases clipped from V and 3 bases from J, the junction kept 2 bases outside the gene matches. The whole variable domain, remainder taken from reference TRBV5-1 and TRBJ2-1, is KAGVTQTPRYLIKTRGQQVTLSCSPISGHRSVSWYQQTPGQGLQFLFEYFSETQRNKGNFPGRFSGRQFSNSRSEMNVSTLELGDSALYLCASSSAGGYNEQFFGPGTRLTVL.

The chain links TRBV5-1 to TRBJ2-7; 11 bases are shared with TRBD2. The ends lost 5 bases at V and 5 bases at J; junction bases unmatched: 6. Per germline, CDR1 SGHRS and CDR2 YFSETQ. There are 14 residues in the CDR3. As DNA, the CDR3 is TGCGCCAGCAGAGGAACTAGCGGGAGTAACGAGCAGTACTTC. This sequence encodes CASRGTSGSNEQYF.

The rearrangement uses TRBV27 and TRBJ2-7; 7 bases agree with TRBD1. CDR3 length: 11 amino acids. V dropped 10 bases and J dropped 4; count of bases not matched to a gene: 4. Germline V lookup: CDR1 MNHEY, CDR2 SMNVEV (reference sequence). CDR3 region: CAIDREYEQYF. CDR3 nucleotide sequence: TGTGCCATCGACAGGGAATACGAGCAGTACTTC.

J is TRBJ1-1 and V is TRBV7-3; D uncertain. The germline gives CDR1 SGHTA, CDR2 FQGTGA. V was pared by 5 bases and J by 4 bases, with 11 bases between. This CDR3 spans 13 amino acids. CDR3 residues: CASSRTGRTEAFF. The CDR3, as DNA: TGTGCCAGCAGCAGAACGGGTCGCACTGAAGCTTTCTTT.

The chain carries TRBV6-5 and TRBJ2-5; 8 bases are shared with TRBD2. This CDR3 region has 16 residues. V lost 0 bases and J lost 7; bases outside the gene matches: 10. From germline, CDR1 is MNHEY and CDR2 SVGAGI. CDR3 amino acids: CASSYSGRGDLGTQYF. In nucleotides, the CDR3 is TGTGCCAGCAGTTACTCGGGGCGGGGGGATCTGGGGACCCAGTACTTC.

The chain has TRBV6-5 and TRBJ2-7; 8 nucleotides line up with TRBD2. CDR3 size: 12 residues. V trimming: 8 bases; J trimming: 6 bases; junction bases outside the gene matches: 6. The germline V gene has CDR1 MNHEY and CDR2 SVGAGI. CDR3 sequence: CASARGGTEQYF. The CDR3 DNA is TGTGCCAGCGCCCGGGGGGGGACCGAGCAGTACTTC.

A note on this clone: One junction end does not reproduce the germline sequence, and a read error may be involved. The rearrangement links TRBV7-6 to TRBJ2-1; D is undetermined. Germline V gene data show CDR1 as SGHVS and CDR2 as FNYEAQ. This CDR3 spans 15 amino acids. Here the CDR3 DNA reads TGTGCCAGCGGCTTAAAAGCCCGCTCCTACAATGAGCAGTTCTTC. Encoded protein: CASGLKARSYNEQFF.

This clone was detected once. The chain has TRBV4-1 and TRBJ2-7, with 7 bases matching TRBD1. After removal of 3 bases from V and 4 bases from J, the junction contained 3 bases not matched to a gene. The CDR3 is made up of 13 amino acids. The V gene's germline CDR1 is MGHRA and CDR2 YSYEKL. In DNA form, the CDR3 reads TGCGCCAGCAGCCATGACAGGGATTACGAGCAGTACTTC. This gives the protein CASSHDRDYEQYF.

For the CDR3, the DNA is TGCAGCGTTGCAAGGACAATCGGTGAAAAACTGTTTTTT. This sequence encodes CSVARTIGEKLFF. This chain joins TRBV29-1 and TRBJ1-4, with TRBD1 as a possible D gene (5 bases). Germline CDR1 is SQVTM and CDR2 is ANQGSEA. The germline V and J ends were trimmed by 4 bases and 7 bases, with 13 bases remaining between them. CDR3 length equals 13 residues. The whole variable domain, remainder taken from reference TRBV29-1 and TRBJ1-4, is SAVISQKPSRDICQRGTSLTIQCQVDSQVTMMFWYRQQPGQSLTLIATANQGSEATYESGFVIDKFPISRPNLTFSTLTVSNMSPEDSSIYLCSVARTIGEKLFFGSGTQLSVL.

The genes are TRBV7-3 and TRBJ2-1, with 8 bases identical to TRBD2. This CDR3 region has 15 residues. The ends lost 0 bases at V and 9 bases at J; junction bases unmatched: 7. Per the germline V gene, CDR1 is SGHTA and CDR2 is FQGTGA. The CDR3 nucleotides are TGTGCCAGCAGCTTAACGCCCGGGGGGGGGCTTGAGCAGTTCTTC. Its protein is CASSLTPGGGLEQFF.

V and J are TRBV5-1 and TRBJ1-1; D gene ambiguous. Germline CDR1 SGHRS, CDR2 YFSETQ. V shed 0 bases and J shed 3 bases, with 6 bases lying between them. CDR3 size: 13 residues. Here the CDR3 reads CASSLVTDTEAFF. The CDR3 DNA follows: TGCGCCAGCAGCTTGGTTACGGACACTGAAGCTTTCTTT.

This clone was observed a single time. The V and J genes are TRBV4-1 and TRBJ2-2, with D maybe TRBD2 (6 bases). Germline V gene sequence: CDR1 MGHRA, CDR2 YSYEKL. The CDR3 has 15 amino acids. The germline V and J ends were trimmed by 0 bases and 7 bases, with 12 bases remaining between them. The CDR3 loop reads CASSQETSLGGELFF. CDR3 in DNA: TGCGCCAGCAGCCAAGAGACTAGTCTGGGCGGGGAGCTGTTTTTT.

A few counts support this clone. The rearrangement links TRBV28 to TRBJ1-4; 10 nucleotides line up with TRBD1. This CDR3 has 16 amino acids. Unmatched junction bases numbered 11, after V lost 3 bases and J lost 10 bases. Per the germline V gene, CDR1 is MDHEN and CDR2 is SYDVKM. The CDR3 DNA follows: TGTGCCAGCAGTTTGTCGATGGGGGGACAGGGGTTAAAACTGTTTTTT. It is translated as CASSLSMGGQGLKLFF. The full variable domain, its missing parts supplied by reference TRBV28 and TRBJ1-4, is DVKVTQSSRYLVKRTGEKVFLECVQDMDHENMFWYRQDPGLGLRLIYFSYDVKMKEKGDIPEGYSVSREKKERFSLILESASTNQTSMYLCASSLSMGGQGLKLFFGSGTQLSVL.

The chain is built from TRBV2 and TRBJ2-1; 10 positions match TRBD2. CDR1 is SNHLY, CDR2 FYNNEI, per germline. The CDR3 is 15 amino acids. Unmatched junction bases numbered 7, after V lost 4 bases and J lost 7 bases. CDR3 region: CASSVLAGVGNEQFF. As DNA, the CDR3 is TGTGCCAGCAGTGTCCTAGCGGGAGTGGGAAATGAGCAGTTCTTC.

A few counts support this clone. This sequence joins TRBV27 and TRBJ1-1; possible D gene TRBD1, 5 bases. This CDR3 is 13 amino acids long. Trimming left V 3 bases short and J 10 bases short, with 15 bases between. Germline CDR1 and CDR2: MNHEY and SMNVEV (reference sequence). In DNA form, the CDR3 reads TGTGCCAGCAGTTTGGCAGGGCCTTTTGGAGCTTTCTTT. Translation: CASSLAGPFGAFF.

The chain employs TRBV11-3 and TRBJ2-5; 9 nucleotides agree with TRBD1. This CDR3 is built from 14 residues. Germline lookup yields CDR1 SGHNT and CDR2 YENEEA. V lost 3 bases to trimming and J lost 4 bases; unmatched junction nucleotides: 3. Written as DNA, the CDR3 is TGTGCCAGCAGCTTGGGACAGGGTGGAGAGACCCAGTACTTC. Translated: CASSLGQGGETQYF. Together with reference TRBV11-3 and TRBJ2-5, the CDR3 gives the full variable domain: EAGVVQSPRYKIIEKKQPVAFWCNPISGHNTLYWYLQNLGQGPELLIRYENEEAVDDSQLPKDRFSAERLKGVDSTLKIQPAELGDSAVYLCASSLGQGGETQYFGPGTRLLVL.

The chain is built from TRBV6-1 and TRBJ2-5; D is perhaps TRBD2 (7 bases). The DNA matches TRBJ2-7 better at its end, which makes the J call doubtful. Germline V gives CDR1 MNHNS, CDR2 SASEGT. The CDR3 is 14 amino acids. The CDR3 region has the DNA TGTGCCAGCAGTCCTGAGGGGGGGGTCTACGAGCAGTACTTC. Protein sequence: CASSPEGGVYEQYF.

The V gene is TRBV5-4, the J gene TRBJ2-7; tentatively, D is TRBD2 (5 bases). The CDR3 sequence is 15 residues long. The V end lost 0 bases, the J end lost 0 bases, and 10 bases lay between the germline ends. CDR1 and CDR2 (germline): SGHNT, YYREEE (reference sequence). The CDR3 protein is CASSLGFGISYEQYF. The CDR3 nucleotides read TGTGCCAGCAGCTTGGGTTTCGGGATCTCCTACGAGCAGTACTTC. The entire variable domain, with the rest obtained from reference TRBV5-4 and TRBJ2-7, is as follows: ETGVTQSPTHLIKTRGQQVTLRCSSQSGHNTVSWYQQALGQGPQFIFQYYREEENGRGNFPPRFSGLQFPNYSSELNVNALELDDSALYLCASSLGFGISYEQYFGPGTRLTVT.

The CDR3 bases are TGTGCCAGCAGCTTAGGGGGGACAGGGGATAGGGAGCAGTACTTC. Amino acids: CASSLGGTGDREQYF. This chain connects TRBV7-2 to TRBJ2-7; 10 bases align to TRBD1. The germline gives CDR1 SGHTA, CDR2 FQGNSA. The J segment lost 7 bases and the V segment lost 1 base, leaving 7 bases of the junction unmatched. The CDR3 consists of 15 residues.

J is TRBJ1-2 and V is TRBV6-1; 7 nucleotides agree with TRBD1. Per the germline V gene, CDR1 is MNHNS and CDR2 is SASEGT. Trimming removed 6 bases from V and 3 bases from J; junction bases left unmatched: 7. This CDR3 spans 14 amino acids. CDR3 bases: TGTGCCAGCAGGCAGACAGGGAATCACTATGGCTACACCTTC. It yields the protein CASRQTGNHYGYTF.